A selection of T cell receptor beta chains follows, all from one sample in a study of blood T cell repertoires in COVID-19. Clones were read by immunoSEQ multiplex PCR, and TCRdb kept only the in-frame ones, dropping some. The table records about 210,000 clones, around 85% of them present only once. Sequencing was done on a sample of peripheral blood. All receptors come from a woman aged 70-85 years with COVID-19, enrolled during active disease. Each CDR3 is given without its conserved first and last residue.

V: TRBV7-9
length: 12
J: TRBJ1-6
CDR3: ASSRLDRDNQVH

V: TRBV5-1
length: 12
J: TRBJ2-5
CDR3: ASSWGLRLETQY

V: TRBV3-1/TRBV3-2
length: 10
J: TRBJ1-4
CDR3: ASSGGDEKLF

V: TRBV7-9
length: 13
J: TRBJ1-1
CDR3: ASSLGPHMNTEAF

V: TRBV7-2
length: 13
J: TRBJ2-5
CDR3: ASSVKSGGGETQY

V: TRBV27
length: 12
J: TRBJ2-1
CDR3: ASRGQGAYNEQF

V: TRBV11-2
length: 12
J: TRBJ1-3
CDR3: ASSQGMAGNTIY

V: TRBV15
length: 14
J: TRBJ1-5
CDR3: ATSREVGRGGQPQH

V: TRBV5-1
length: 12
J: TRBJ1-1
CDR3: ASSLGQLGTEAF

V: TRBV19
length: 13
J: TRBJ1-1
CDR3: ASSWQGIMNTEAF

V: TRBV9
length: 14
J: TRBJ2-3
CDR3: ASSVRAGPGTDTQY

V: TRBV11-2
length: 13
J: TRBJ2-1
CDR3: ASSRVGSDVGEQF

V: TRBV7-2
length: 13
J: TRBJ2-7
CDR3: ASSSASGNAYEQY

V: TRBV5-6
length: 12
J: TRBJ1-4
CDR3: ASSLQDSLSKLF

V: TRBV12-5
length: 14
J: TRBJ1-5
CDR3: ASGLIQVGQNQPQH

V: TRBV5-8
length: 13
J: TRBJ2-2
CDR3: ASSFDRASTGELF

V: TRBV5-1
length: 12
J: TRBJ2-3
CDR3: ASSLADSTDTQY

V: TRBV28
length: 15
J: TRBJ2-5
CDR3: ASSLRSLGGLGETQY

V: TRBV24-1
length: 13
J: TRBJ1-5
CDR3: ATSEVQGANQPQH

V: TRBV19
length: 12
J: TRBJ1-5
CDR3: ASSMVGDNQPQH

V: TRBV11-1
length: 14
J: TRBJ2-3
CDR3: ASSYGGGISTDTQY

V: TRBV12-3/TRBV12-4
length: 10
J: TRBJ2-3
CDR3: ASSLSTDTQY

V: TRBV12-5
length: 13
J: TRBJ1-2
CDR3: ASGLSDRVFDGYT

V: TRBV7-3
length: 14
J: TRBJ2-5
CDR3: ASSLTNFVGPETQY

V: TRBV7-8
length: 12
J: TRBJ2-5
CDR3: ASSKDRNQETQY

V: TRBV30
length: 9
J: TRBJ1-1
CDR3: ATMLNTEAF

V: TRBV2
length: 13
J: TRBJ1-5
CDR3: ASSDRGRDNQPQH

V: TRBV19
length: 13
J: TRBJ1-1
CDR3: ASSIYGDMNTEAF

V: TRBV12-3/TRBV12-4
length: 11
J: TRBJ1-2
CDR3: ASSFATGHGYT

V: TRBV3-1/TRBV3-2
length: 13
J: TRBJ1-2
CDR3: ASSQGEGATYGYT

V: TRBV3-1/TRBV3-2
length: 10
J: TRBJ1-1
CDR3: ASSRSNTEAF

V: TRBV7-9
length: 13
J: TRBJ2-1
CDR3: ASSYGTSVFDEQF